This T cell receptor (beta chain) was captured by sequencing in a study of CD8+ T cells in alopecia areata. Findings of the study overall: In scalp samples, resident alphabeta T cells of normal skin are also sequenced.

As concerns this clone: The antigen remains undetermined.

Alopecia areata patients had lesional scalp punch biopsies and peripheral blood taken from them. Following extraction, RNA underwent reverse transcription to cDNA, which served as the sequencing template. TCRdb's copy holds only in-frame clones and misses some; the assay was immunoSEQ multiplex PCR. The table lists 150,000 or so clones, about 87% of them singletons. This TCR was recovered from a human donor with alopecia areata. The sequencing used CD8+ T cells sorted from blood, collected at week 0.

CDR3 loop: CASSTISGTGYEQYF. The CDR3 DNA reads as TGTGCCAGCAGCACCATTTCCGGGACAGGCTACGAGCAGTACTTC. This chain connects TRBV7-9 to TRBJ2-7, with 8 bases identical to TRBD1. V was pared by 5 bases and J by 3 bases, with 9 bases of the junction left unmatched. This CDR3 is 15 amino acids long. Germline CDR1 is SEHNR and CDR2 is FQNEAQ (reference sequence).